This is a list of T cell receptor beta chains from one sample in a study of T cells in Graves' hyperthyroidism and ophthalmopathy. A single record per CDR3 protein comes from TCRdb applying MiXCR to the multiplex PCR reads. In the table there are about 600,000 distinct CDR3 sequences, about 14% of which are singletons. Input material: blood. The receptors originated from a woman between 18 and 29 years old with Graves' ophthalmopathy. Each CDR3 is given with its conserved first and last residue. A D gene is named only where the DNA matches it firmly. Clone size is not always given. Where it is, it says once, few, many or a class for expanded clones.

J gene | D gene | V gene | clone size | CDR3 DNA | CDR3 protein
TRBJ2-5 | - | TRBV18 | - | TGTGCCACCTGCGGGTTAAGAGAGACCCAGTACTTC | CATCGLRETQYF
TRBJ2-7 | TRBD2 | TRBV7-8 | many | TGTGCCAGCAGCCAGCGGGGGGGGACTAGCCCCTACGAGCAGTACTTC | CASSQRGGTSPYEQYF
TRBJ1-5 | TRBD1 | TRBV27 | few | TGTGCCAGCAGTCTACAACAAGGGACAGGCCTCAATCAGCCCCAGCATTTT | CASSLQQGTGLNQPQHF
TRBJ1-4 | - | TRBV28 | many | TGTGCCACCCAAACAGGTGCGACTAATGAAAAACTGTTTTTT | CATQTGATNEKLFF
TRBJ2-7 | - | TRBV20-1 | many | TGCAGTGCTAGCCGGGACAAACCCAGTGGGGAGCAGTACTTC | CSASRDKPSGEQYF
TRBJ2-7 | - | TRBV7-9 | few | TGTGCCAGCAGCTTGAATCGAGGGAACGAGCAGTACTTC | CASSLNRGNEQYF
TRBJ1-4 | - | TRBV3-1 | - | TGTGCCAGCAGCCGGGGAACCTCTTCCCAAAAACTGTTTTTT | CASSRGTSSQKLFF
TRBJ1-6 | - | TRBV6-2/TRBV6-3 | many | TGTGCCAGCAGTTACAGACAGAAGGATTCACCCCTCCACTTT | CASSYRQKDSPLHF
TRBJ1-3 | - | TRBV7-2 | - | TGTGCCAGCAGCTTAGCGCTACCGCGATACTCTGGAAACACCATATATTTT | CASSLALPRYSGNTIYF
TRBJ1-1 | - | TRBV20-1 | many | TGCAGTGCTAGAGATTGGGGGGCAATGGAGAACACTGAAGCTTTCTTT | CSARDWGAMENTEAFF
TRBJ2-7 | - | TRBV11-2 | few | TGTGCCAGCAGTCGGGACACGTACTACGAGCAGTACTTC | CASSRDTYYEQYF
TRBJ2-1 | - | TRBV27 | - | TGTGCCAGCAGCCGGAGGGTGGAGGGCCTATCCTACAATGAGCAGTTCTTC | CASSRRVEGLSYNEQFF
TRBJ2-7 | - | TRBV10-3 | many | TGTGCCATCAGTGAAGTAGGGGCCTACGAGCAGTACTTC | CAISEVGAYEQYF
TRBJ1-6 | - | TRBV7-9 | - | TGTGCCAGCAGTACCACCATCAGGGGATCACCCCTCCACTTT | CASSTTIRGSPLHF
TRBJ2-7 | - | TRBV15 | - | TGTGCCACCAGCAGAGAAAAATACGAGCAGTACTTC | CATSREKYEQYF
TRBJ1-2 | TRBD1 | TRBV5-6 | - | TGTGCCAGCAGCCCAGGACAGGGGGCGAAGTATCATGGCTACACCTTC | CASSPGQGAKYHGYTF
TRBJ1-1 | - | TRBV2 | many | TGTGCCAGTGTTTGGGGCACTGAAGCTTTCTTT | CASVWGTEAFF
TRBJ1-1 | - | TRBV10-2 | - | TGCGCCAGCAGTGAATGGGAATGGAACACTGAAGCTTTCTTT | CASSEWEWNTEAFF
TRBJ2-2 | - | TRBV11-2 | many | TGTGCCAGCAGCACCCTAACCCTAAACACCGGGGAGCTGTTTTTT | CASSTLTLNTGELFF
TRBJ1-3 | TRBD1 | TRBV4-2 | few | TGTGCCAGCAGCCGACGGGACAGCACCTCTGGAAACACCATATATTTT | CASSRRDSTSGNTIYF
TRBJ2-3 | TRBD2 | TRBV20-1 | many | TGCAGTGTAGCGGGAGTCGGCACAGATACGCAGTATTTT | CSVAGVGTDTQYF
TRBJ1-5 | - | TRBV30 | many | TGTGCCTGGAGTTGGAGTAGAAATCAGCCCCAGCATTTT | CAWSWSRNQPQHF
TRBJ2-1 | TRBD2 | TRBV12-3/TRBV12-4 | - | TGTGCCAGCAGTTTGGGGCTAGCGGGACTTCCCTACAATGAGCAGTTCTTC | CASSLGLAGLPYNEQFF
TRBJ2-7 | - | TRBV30 | - | TGTGCCTGGACCGCGGAGGTTTGGGACGAGCAGTACTTC | CAWTAEVWDEQYF